This T cell receptor beta chain originates from a study of breast tumors, draining lymph nodes, adjacent tissues (dated by TCRdb to the mid-2010s). In terms of the full investigation: TCR beta repertoires were compared across tumor, adjacent nontumor tissue and axillary lymph nodes obtained from breast cancer patients. The study aimed to assess the relationships and possible T-cell exchange between tumor, surrounding tissue and draining lymph node repertoires in human breast cancer. Broader findings and caveats from the paper: Tumor T-cell repertoires showed less diversity than lymph node repertoires and more diversity than nontumor tissue repertoires, and tumor T-cell repertoires showed preferential V and J gene usage. The conclusion that tumor T cells originate in lymph nodes was framed as consistent with a hypothesis rather than directly demonstrated. In luminal-like breast cancer, tumor and nontumor tissue repertoires resembled each other significantly more than in basal-like breast cancer. The data were considered consistent with most tumor T cells being derived from the lymph node and subsequently expanding within tumor tissue.

This clonotype was found many times. What antigen it recognizes has not been identified. One base away there is no much larger clone; base qualities are not given. The axillary draining lymph nodes of breast cancer patients were the source of the lymph node samples. Sequencing used an Illumina HiSeq 2000. Multiplex PCR amplification was used to generate the TCR beta chain libraries. The amplified TCR beta chain products were analyzed by high-throughput sequencing. TCRdb took the public reads, trimmed them with fastp at Q25, ran MiXCR for clone calling and kept in-frame beta chains. Identical CDR3 protein sequences are pooled into one entry, listed with their most common genes and DNA. This sample is represented by approximately 130,000 distinct CDR3 sequences; 20% to 25% of them were singletons. Of the sample, roughly 2% is held by the ten largest clones. V is pared back by 0 bases and J by 5 bases, with 13 bases lying between the germline termini. From its cysteine to its phenylalanine, the CDR3 spans 15 amino acids. Just the 45-base CDR3 DNA is kept, in frame starting at base 1. Taken from the germline V gene, the CDR1 and CDR2 loops are SGHAT and FQNNGV.

This clonotype originated in a female donor with breast cancer. Some clones in this sample may be carry-over from other donors' samples. The chain couples TRBV11-2 to TRBJ1-2; no D segment can be confidently identified. The sequencing sample was made of axillary lymph node tissue. The CDR3 region has the sequence CASSLEWGFRYGYTF. The DNA sequence follows: TGTGCCAGCAGCTTAGAGTGGGGTTTTCGGTATGGCTACACCTTC.